This section outlines one T cell receptor (beta chain) sequence together with its context. Its specificity is not known. V dropped 6 bases and J dropped 2; count of bases not matched to a gene: 4. Germline loops: CDR1 MDHEN, CDR2 SYDVKM. The CDR3 spans 14 residues. Selection required adequate fresh-frozen tumor tissue plus more than two years' survival data. PBMC sampling occurred before vaccination, two weeks after the third dose, and at progression. The sample is drawn from a study of glioma-infiltrating T cells after dendritic cell vaccination. Study background: Patients had newly diagnosed or recurrent glioblastoma and received dendritic cell vaccines. Whole-study results and caveats: Longer survival after dendritic cell vaccination followed higher pretreatment TIL content.

Assay: immunoSEQ multiplex PCR; the TCRdb copy retains only in-frame clones and omits some. The data show 93,000 or so clones, with 75% to 85% seen just once and around 6% held by the top ten. This TCR was recovered from a human donor with glioblastoma. The sequencing used blood, collected before dendritic cell vaccination. V usage is TRBV28 and J usage is TRBJ2-7, with 10 bases identical to TRBD2. Here the CDR3 reads CASRLAGETYEQYF. The CDR3 DNA follows: TGTGCCAGCAGGCTAGCGGGAGAAACCTACGAGCAGTACTTC.